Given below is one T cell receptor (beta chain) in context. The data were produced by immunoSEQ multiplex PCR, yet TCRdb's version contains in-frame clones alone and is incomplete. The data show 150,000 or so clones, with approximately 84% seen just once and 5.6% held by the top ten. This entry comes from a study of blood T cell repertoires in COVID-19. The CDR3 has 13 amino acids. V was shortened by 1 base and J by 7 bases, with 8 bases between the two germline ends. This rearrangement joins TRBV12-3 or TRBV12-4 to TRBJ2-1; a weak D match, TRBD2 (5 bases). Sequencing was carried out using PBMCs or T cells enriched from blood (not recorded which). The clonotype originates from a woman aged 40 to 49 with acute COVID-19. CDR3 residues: CASSLVSGNEQFF. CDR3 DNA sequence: TGTGCCAGCAGTTTAGTTTCGGGAAATGAGCAGTTCTTC.